The entry below describes one TCR beta chain. The ends were cut back, 7 bases at V and 2 bases at J, with 12 bases in the middle. This CDR3 is 15 amino acids long. CDR1 and CDR2 from the germline V gene are MNHEY and SVGAGI. The data derive from a study of blood T cell repertoires in COVID-19. Overall study: COVID-19 samples, acute and convalescent, were from the United States, Italy and Spain. From T cells, B-cell-depleted T cells, or PBMCs came the material, which was cDNA or gDNA.

Generated by immunoSEQ multiplex PCR, the TCRdb table keeps only in-frame clones and is missing some. The sample holds more than 85,000 clones; 81% are singletons and the top ten take under 40%. Specimen: peripheral blood. The TCR was taken from an elderly man with acute or convalescent COVID-19. The chain combines TRBV6-5 with TRBJ2-6; D gene uncertain. Here the CDR3 DNA reads TGTGCCAGCACCCCTTACGACACTGGGGCCAACGTCCTGACTTTC. This gives the protein CASTPYDTGANVLTF.